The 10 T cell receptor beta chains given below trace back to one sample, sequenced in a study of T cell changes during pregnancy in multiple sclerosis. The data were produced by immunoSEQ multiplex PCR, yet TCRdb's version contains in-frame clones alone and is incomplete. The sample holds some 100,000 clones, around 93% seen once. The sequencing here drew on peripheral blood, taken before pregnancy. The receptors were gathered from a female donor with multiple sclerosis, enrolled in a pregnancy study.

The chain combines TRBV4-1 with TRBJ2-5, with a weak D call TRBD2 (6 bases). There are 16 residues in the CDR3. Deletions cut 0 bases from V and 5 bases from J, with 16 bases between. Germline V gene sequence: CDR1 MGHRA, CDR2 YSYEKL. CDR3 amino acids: CASSQEVTSMRETQYF. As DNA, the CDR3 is TGCGCCAGCAGCCAAGAAGTCACTAGCATGCGGGAGACCCAGTACTTC.

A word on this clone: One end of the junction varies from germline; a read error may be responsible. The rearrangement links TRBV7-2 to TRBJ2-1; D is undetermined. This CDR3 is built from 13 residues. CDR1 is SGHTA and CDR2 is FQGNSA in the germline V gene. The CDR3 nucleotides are TGTGCCAGCAGCTCCCAGACTGGTAATGCGCAGTTCTTC. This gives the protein CASSSQTGNAQFF. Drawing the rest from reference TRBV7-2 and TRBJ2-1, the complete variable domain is GAGVSQSPSNKVTEKGKDVELRCDPISGHTALYWYRQSLGQGLEFLIYFQGNSAPDKSGLPSDRFSAERTGGSVSTLTIQRTQQEDSAVYLCASSSQTGNAQFFGPGTRLTVL.

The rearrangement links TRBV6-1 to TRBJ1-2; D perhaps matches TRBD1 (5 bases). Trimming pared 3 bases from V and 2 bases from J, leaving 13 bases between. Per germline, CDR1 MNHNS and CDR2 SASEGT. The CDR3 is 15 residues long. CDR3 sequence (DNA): TGTGCCAGCAGTGAGGGGGGGAGGGCCAACTATGGCTACACCTTC. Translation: CASSEGGRANYGYTF.

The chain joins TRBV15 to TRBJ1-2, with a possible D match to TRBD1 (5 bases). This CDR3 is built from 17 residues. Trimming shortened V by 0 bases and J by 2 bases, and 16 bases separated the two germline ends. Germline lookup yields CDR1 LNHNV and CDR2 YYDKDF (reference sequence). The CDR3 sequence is CATSRDGGAVGNYGYTF. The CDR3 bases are TGTGCCACCAGCAGAGATGGAGGGGCAGTCGGGAACTATGGCTACACCTTC.

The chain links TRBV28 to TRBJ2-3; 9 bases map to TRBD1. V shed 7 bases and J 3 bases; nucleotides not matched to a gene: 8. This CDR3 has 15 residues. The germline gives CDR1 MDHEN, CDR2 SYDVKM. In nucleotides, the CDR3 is TGTGCCAGCAACCACAGGGGGCTGGAGACAGATACGCAGTATTTT. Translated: CASNHRGLETDTQYF.

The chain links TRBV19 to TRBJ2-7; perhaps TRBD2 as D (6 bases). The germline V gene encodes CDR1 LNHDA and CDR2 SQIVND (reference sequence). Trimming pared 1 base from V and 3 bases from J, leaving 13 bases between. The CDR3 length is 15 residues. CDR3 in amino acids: CASSIVGYGGYEQYF. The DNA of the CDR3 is TGTGCCAGTAGTATAGTCGGTTACGGGGGCTACGAGCAGTACTTC.

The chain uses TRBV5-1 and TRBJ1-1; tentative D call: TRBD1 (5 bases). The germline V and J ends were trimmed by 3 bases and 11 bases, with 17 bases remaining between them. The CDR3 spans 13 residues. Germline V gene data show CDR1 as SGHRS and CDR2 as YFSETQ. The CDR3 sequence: CASSWTGDSAAFF. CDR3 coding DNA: TGCGCCAGCAGCTGGACTGGGGACTCGGCGGCTTTCTTT.

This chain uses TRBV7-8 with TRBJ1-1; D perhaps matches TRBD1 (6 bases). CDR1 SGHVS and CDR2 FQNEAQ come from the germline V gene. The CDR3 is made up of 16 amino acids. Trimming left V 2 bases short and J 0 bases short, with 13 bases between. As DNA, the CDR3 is TGTGCCAGCAGCTTACTAGGGGGACCCATGAACACTGAAGCTTTCTTT. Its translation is CASSLLGGPMNTEAFF.

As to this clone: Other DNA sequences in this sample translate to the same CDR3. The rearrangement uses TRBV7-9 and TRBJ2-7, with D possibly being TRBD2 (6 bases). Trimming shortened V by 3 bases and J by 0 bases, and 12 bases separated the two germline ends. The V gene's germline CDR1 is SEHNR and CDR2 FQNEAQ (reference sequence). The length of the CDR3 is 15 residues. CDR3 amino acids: CASSLGGGSSYEQYF. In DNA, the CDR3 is TGTGCCAGCAGCTTGGGGGGTGGGAGCTCCTACGAGCAGTACTTC.

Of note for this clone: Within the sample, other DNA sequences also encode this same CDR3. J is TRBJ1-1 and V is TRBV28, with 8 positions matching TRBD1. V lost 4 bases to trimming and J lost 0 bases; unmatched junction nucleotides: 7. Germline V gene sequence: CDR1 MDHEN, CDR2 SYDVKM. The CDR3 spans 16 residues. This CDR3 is CASSSPGGPLNTEAFF. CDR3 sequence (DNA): TGTGCCAGCAGTTCCCCAGGGGGCCCCTTGAACACTGAAGCTTTCTTT.